This entry concerns a single TCR beta chain. What it binds is not known. The junction differs from germline at one of its ends, possibly a read error. These data are taken from a study of blood T cells in healthy people across ages. Regarding the study as a whole: Long-lived donors had more naive CD4+ cells and higher diversity than aged donors.

Primers used in a second PCR of roughly 6 to 12 cycles were a sample-barcoded 5' primer and a J-beta primer mix. The authors tagged each cDNA molecule using a template-switch adaptor with 12 random nucleotides. Each sample provided no less than 2.5 million CDR3-containing paired-end reads. In TCRdb, the 5' RACE reads were re-called with MiXCR into one record per CDR3 protein. Found here are about 1.8 million distinct CDR3 sequences, approximately 50% of them singletons; the top ten hold less than 2.5%. Germline V CDR1 and CDR2: SEHNR, FQNEAQ (reference sequence). CDR3 size: 14 residues. Each sample gave at least 7 million isolated PBMCs.

The sequence was collected from a middle-aged woman in good health. J is TRBJ2-7 and V is TRBV7-9; perhaps TRBD1 as D (5 bases). Sequenced sample: blood. The CDR3, as DNA: TGTGCCAACAGCTTAGGGGCAGGTCCTCACGAGCAGTACTTC. Protein product: CANSLGAGPHEQYF.